Each of the 2 T cell receptor beta chains below was sequenced from the same sample in a study of T cell repertoires in cytomegalovirus infection. TCRdb processed the reads anew with MiXCR; each CDR3 protein has one entry. The data contain over 100,000 distinct CDR3 sequences, roughly 30% of them seen just once; the ten biggest clones take up around 80%. Their antigen targets remain unknown. The sequencing here drew on CD8+ T cells from cultured PBMCs, taken from culture after CMV antigen stimulation. The origin of the receptors is a human donor in good health (CMV status not recorded). Some clones in this sample may be carry-over from other donors' samples.

This clonotype was detected only a few times. The chain is built from TRBV4-2 and TRBJ2-1; D perhaps matches TRBD2 (6 bases). The V gene lost 1 base and the J gene lost 12 bases, with 13 bases spanning the gap. The length of the CDR3 is 13 residues. Per germline, CDR1 LGHNA and CDR2 YNFKEQ. The CDR3 DNA sequence: TGTGCCAGCAGCCAAGTTGGGGGACTTGGGCAGTTCTTC. It translates to CASSQVGGLGQFF.

This rearrangement joins TRBV14 to TRBJ1-1; perhaps TRBD1 as D (6 bases). Germline lookup yields CDR1 SGHDN and CDR2 FVKESK. This CDR3 has 15 residues. Trimming removed 0 bases at V and 3 bases at J, with 11 bases between. CDR3 coding DNA: TGTGCCAGCAGCCAAGACCTCGGGGGCTACACTGAAGCTTTCTTT. Protein sequence: CASSQDLGGYTEAFF.